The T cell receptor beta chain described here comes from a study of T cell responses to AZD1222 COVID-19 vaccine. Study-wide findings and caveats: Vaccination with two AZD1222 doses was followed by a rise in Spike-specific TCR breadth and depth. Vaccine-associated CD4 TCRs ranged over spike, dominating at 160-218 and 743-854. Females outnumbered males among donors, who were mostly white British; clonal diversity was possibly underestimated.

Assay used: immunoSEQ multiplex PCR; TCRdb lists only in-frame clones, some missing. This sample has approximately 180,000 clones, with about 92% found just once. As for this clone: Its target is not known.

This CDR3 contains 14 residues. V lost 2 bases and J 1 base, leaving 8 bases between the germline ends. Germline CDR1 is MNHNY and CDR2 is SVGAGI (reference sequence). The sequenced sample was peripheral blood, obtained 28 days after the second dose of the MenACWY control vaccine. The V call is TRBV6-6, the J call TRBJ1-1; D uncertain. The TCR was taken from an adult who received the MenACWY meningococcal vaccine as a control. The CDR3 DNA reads TGTGCCAGCAGTTACGAGGGCTGGAACACTGAAGCTTTCTTT. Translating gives CASSYEGWNTEAFF.